This is a list of T cell receptor beta chains from one sample in a study of blood T cell repertoires in COVID-19. Produced via immunoSEQ multiplex PCR; TCRdb's table is partial and in-frame only. The sample holds about 150,000 clones, approximately 80% seen once. Material for sequencing was peripheral blood. The source is a man between 60 and 75 years old who had recovered from COVID-19. The CDR3 runs from the conserved cysteine through the conserved F or W. A D gene is named only where the DNA matches it firmly. Only some rows state a clone size, as once, few, many or a class for expanded clones.

abundance,d_gene,v_gene,j_gene,CDR3aa,CDR3nt
.,.,TRBV29-1,TRBJ1-1,CSAGQNLNTEAFF,TGCAGCGCAGGACAGAACCTGAACACTGAAGCTTTCTTT
.,TRBD2,TRBV27,TRBJ2-2,CASSTGLAGAGELFF,TGTGCCAGCAGTACGGGACTAGCGGGAGCCGGGGAGCTGTTTTTT
.,.,TRBV7-3,TRBJ1-1,CASSLGGTNTEAFF,TGTGCCAGCAGCTTAGGGGGGACGAACACTGAAGCTTTCTTT
.,TRBD1,TRBV29-1,TRBJ1-1,CSVTIPGQGVSGTEAFF,TGCAGCGTCACAATCCCGGGACAGGGGGTCTCAGGCACTGAAGCTTTCTTT
.,.,TRBV19,TRBJ2-5,CASSIATLGETQYF,TGTGCCAGTAGTATAGCTACTCTCGGAGAGACCCAGTACTTC
once,.,TRBV29-1,TRBJ1-1,CSVEGAGNTEAFF,TGCAGCGTTGAGGGGGCAGGGAACACTGAAGCTTTCTTT
.,.,TRBV5-6,TRBJ1-6,CASSLSASSYNSPLHF,TGTGCCAGCAGCCTCTCGGCTAGCTCCTATAATTCACCCCTCCACTTT
.,TRBD2,TRBV7-9,TRBJ2-1,CASSLGLADNEQFF,TGTGCCAGCAGCTTGGGACTAGCGGACAATGAGCAGTTCTTC
.,TRBD1,TRBV3-1/TRBV3-2,TRBJ2-3,CASSPWTGEQYF,TGTGCCAGCAGCCCTTGGACAGGTGAGCAGTATTTT
.,.,TRBV19,TRBJ2-7,CASSIGINGEQGRYEQYF,TGTGCCAGTAGTATAGGCATTAATGGGGAACAGGGCCGCTACGAGCAGTACTTC
.,.,TRBV28,TRBJ1-6,CASRAGLGNSPLHF,TGTGCCAGCAGAGCGGGGCTAGGTAATTCACCCCTCCACTTT
.,TRBD1,TRBV28,TRBJ1-4,CASSPTPGTGEDEKLFF,TGTGCCAGCAGTCCTACCCCGGGGACAGGGGAGGACGAAAAACTGTTTTTT
once,.,TRBV11-1,TRBJ1-5,CASSPSRNQPQHF,TGTGCCAGCAGCCCATCCCGCAATCAGCCCCAGCATTTT
once,TRBD2,TRBV29-1,TRBJ2-5,CSVETSGSQETQYF,TGCAGCGTTGAAACTAGCGGTTCCCAAGAGACCCAGTACTTC
once,TRBD1,TRBV30,TRBJ2-2,CAWSVSGGPGELFF,TGTGCCTGGAGTGTGTCAGGGGGCCCCGGGGAGCTGTTTTTT
.,TRBD2,TRBV6-5,TRBJ2-2,CASRDGGRTGELFF,TGTGCCAGCAGGGATGGCGGGAGGACCGGGGAGCTGTTTTTT
.,.,TRBV28,TRBJ1-5,CASSRAQGTQPQHF,TGTGCCAGCAGCCGAGCCCAGGGAACTCAGCCCCAGCATTTT
few,TRBD2,TRBV14,TRBJ2-7,CASSARTSGAYEQYF,TGTGCCAGCAGCGCTAGGACTAGCGGGGCCTACGAGCAGTACTTC
once,.,TRBV11-2,TRBJ1-1,CACRKGADTEAFF,TGTGCCTGCCGGAAAGGGGCCGACACTGAAGCTTTCTTT
.,.,TRBV5-4,TRBJ2-7,CASSPSGSYEQYF,TGTGCCAGCAGCCCCAGCGGATCCTACGAGCAGTACTTC
.,.,TRBV6-2/TRBV6-3,TRBJ2-2,CASSTGLQNIKSTGELFF,TGTGCCAGCAGTACTGGGCTACAGAATATAAAGAGCACCGGGGAGCTGTTTTTT
.,.,TRBV28,TRBJ1-2,CASRRGGDNYGYTF,TGTGCCAGCAGGAGAGGGGGGGACAACTATGGCTACACCTTC
.,TRBD2,TRBV19,TRBJ2-3,CASSKMAGGATDTQYF,TGTGCCAGTAGTAAGATGGCGGGGGGGGCTACAGATACGCAGTATTTT
.,.,TRBV5-1,TRBJ2-5,CASSPGGAGPTETQYF,TGCGCCAGCAGCCCAGGTGGGGCGGGGCCCACAGAGACCCAGTACTTC
once,.,TRBV27,TRBJ1-2,CASSPQAPRGYTF,TGTGCCAGCAGTCCCCAGGCCCCACGAGGCTACACCTTC
.,TRBD2,TRBV4-3,TRBJ2-1,CASSRSGRGNEQFF,TGCGCCAGCAGCCGTAGCGGGAGGGGCAATGAGCAGTTCTTC
.,TRBD2,TRBV5-1,TRBJ2-2,CASSVSGTHRGTGELFF,TGCGCCAGCTCCGTCAGCGGGACGCACCGCGGGACCGGGGAGCTGTTTTTT
.,.,TRBV5-1,TRBJ2-2,CASSPRTVGNTGELFF,TGCGCCAGCAGCCCGAGGACAGTGGGGAACACCGGGGAGCTGTTTTTT
.,.,TRBV4-3,TRBJ1-4,CASSQEWQGGEKLFF,TGCGCCAGCAGCCAAGAGTGGCAGGGAGGTGAAAAACTGTTTTTT